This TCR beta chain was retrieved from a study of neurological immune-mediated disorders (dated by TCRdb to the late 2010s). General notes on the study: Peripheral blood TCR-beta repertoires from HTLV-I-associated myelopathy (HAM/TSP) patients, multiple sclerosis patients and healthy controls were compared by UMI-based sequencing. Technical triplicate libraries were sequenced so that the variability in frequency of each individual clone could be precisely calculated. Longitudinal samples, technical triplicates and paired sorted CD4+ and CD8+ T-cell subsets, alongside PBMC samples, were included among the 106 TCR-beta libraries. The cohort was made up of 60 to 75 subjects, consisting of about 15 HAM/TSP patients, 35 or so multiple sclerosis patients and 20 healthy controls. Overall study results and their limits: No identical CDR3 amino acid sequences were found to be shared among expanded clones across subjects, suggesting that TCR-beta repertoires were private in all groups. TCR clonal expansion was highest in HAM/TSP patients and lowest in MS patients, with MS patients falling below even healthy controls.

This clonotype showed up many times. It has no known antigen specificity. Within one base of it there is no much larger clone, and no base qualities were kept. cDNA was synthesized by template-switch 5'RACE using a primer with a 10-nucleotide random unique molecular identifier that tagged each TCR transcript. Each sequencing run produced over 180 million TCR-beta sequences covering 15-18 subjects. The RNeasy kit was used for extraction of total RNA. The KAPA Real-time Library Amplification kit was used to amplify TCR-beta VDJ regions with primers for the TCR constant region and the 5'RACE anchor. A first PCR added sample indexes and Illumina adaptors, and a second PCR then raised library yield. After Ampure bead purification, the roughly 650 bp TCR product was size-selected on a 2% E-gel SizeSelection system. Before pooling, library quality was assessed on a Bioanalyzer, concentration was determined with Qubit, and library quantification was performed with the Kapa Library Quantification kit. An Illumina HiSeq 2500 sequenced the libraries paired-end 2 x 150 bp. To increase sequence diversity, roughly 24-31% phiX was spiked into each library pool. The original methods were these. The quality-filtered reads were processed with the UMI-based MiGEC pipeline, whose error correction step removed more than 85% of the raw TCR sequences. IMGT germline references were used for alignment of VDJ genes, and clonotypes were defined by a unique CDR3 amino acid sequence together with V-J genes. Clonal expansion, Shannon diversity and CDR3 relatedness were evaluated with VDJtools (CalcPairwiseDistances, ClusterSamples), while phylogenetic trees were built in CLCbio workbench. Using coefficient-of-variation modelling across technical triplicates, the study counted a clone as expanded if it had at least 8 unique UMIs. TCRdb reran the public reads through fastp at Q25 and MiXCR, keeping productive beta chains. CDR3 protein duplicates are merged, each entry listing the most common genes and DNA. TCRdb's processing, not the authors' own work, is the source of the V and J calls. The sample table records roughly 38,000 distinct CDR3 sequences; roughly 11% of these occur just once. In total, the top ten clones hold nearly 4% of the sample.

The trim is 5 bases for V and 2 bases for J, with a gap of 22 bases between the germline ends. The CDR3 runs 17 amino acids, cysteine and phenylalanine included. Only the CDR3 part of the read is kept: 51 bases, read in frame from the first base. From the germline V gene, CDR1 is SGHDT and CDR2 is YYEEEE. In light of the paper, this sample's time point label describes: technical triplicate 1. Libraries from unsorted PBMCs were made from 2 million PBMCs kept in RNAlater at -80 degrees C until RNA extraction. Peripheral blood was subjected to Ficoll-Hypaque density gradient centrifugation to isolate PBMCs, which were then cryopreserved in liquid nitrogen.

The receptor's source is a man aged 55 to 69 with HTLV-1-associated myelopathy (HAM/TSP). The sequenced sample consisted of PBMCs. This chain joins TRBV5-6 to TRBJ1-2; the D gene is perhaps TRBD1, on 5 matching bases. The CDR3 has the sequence CASRPRIGGGENYGYTF. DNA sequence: TGTGCCAGCAGGCCGAGGATCGGCGGGGGTGAAAACTATGGCTACACCTTC.